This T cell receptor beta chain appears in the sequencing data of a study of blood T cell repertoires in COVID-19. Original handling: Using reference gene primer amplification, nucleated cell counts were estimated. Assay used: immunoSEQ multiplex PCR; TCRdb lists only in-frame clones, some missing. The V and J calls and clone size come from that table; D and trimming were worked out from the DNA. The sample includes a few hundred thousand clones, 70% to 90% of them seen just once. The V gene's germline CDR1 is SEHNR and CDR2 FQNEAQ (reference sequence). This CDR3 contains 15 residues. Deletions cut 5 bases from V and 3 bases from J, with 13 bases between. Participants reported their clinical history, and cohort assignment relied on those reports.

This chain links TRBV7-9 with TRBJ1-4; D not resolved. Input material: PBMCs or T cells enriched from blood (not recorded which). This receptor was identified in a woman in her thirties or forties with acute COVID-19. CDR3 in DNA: TGTGCCAGCAGCCTTCAAGGGAGAGCTAATGAAAAACTGTTTTTT. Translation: CASSLQGRANEKLFF. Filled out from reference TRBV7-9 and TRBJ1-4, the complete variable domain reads DTGVSQNPRHKITKRGQNVTFRCDPISEHNRLYWYRQTLGQGPEFLTYFQNEAQLEKSRLLSDRFSAERPKGSFSTLEIQRTEQGDSAMYLCASSLQGRANEKLFFGSGTQLSVL.